This TCR beta chain derives from a study of blood T cell repertoires in COVID-19. Study background: Sites across the United States, Italy and Spain contributed samples from acute and convalescent COVID-19. The cDNA or gDNA used as material had been derived from T cells, B-cell-depleted T cells, or PBMCs.

There are 13 residues in the CDR3. V lost 0 bases, J lost 3 bases, and 5 bases lay in between. Germline-derived CDR1 and CDR2 are PRHDT and FYEKMQ (reference sequence). As processed by the authors: Reference gene primer amplification yielded estimated nucleated cell counts. Data came from immunoSEQ multiplex PCR; TCRdb stores just in-frame clones and leaves some out. From that table come the V and J calls and clone size; the DNA was used to work out D and trimming. The data contain over 110,000 clones, roughly 88% of them singletons. This clonotype was obtained from a woman aged 45-59 years with acute or convalescent COVID-19. Sequenced sample: peripheral blood. The chain couples TRBV13 to TRBJ1-1, with D unresolved. The CDR3 DNA reads as TGTGCCAGCAGCTTAGGGGAGGACACTGAAGCTTTCTTT. This translates into CASSLGEDTEAFF. Filled out from reference TRBV13 and TRBJ1-1, the complete variable domain reads AAGVIQSPRHLIKEKRETATLKCYPIPRHDTVYWYQQGPGQDPQFLISFYEKMQSDKGSIPDRFSAQQFSDYHSELNMSSLELGDSALYFCASSLGEDTEAFFGQGTRLTVV.